This note documents a single T cell receptor beta chain sequence. As yet, its antigen is unknown. Assay used: immunoSEQ multiplex PCR; TCRdb lists only in-frame clones, some missing. The sample lists about 47,000 clones; 70% to 90% were seen once. The data stem from a study of OX40 agonist ivuxolimab in advanced cancers. Study-level background: Three dose-escalation patients had partial responses: one with hepatocellular carcinoma and two with cutaneous melanoma. General study findings and limits: The expanded peripheral T cells' antigen specificity was not determined. Averaging showed that CD8+ T cells had more expanded clones than CD4+ did. At 0.1 to 3.0 mg/kg and by week 6, clonal expansion occurred in CD4+ and CD8+ blood T cells.

Germline CDR1 reads MRHNA; CDR2 reads SNTAGT. Trimming took off 4 bases at V and 2 bases at J, with 12 bases between the two ends. This CDR3 region has 15 residues. The sequence came from an adult with an advanced solid tumor such as melanoma, head and neck, liver or kidney cancer. This sample comprised CD4+ or CD8+ T cells sorted from blood, obtained in a trial of the OX40 agonist ivuxolimab. The V call is TRBV6-4, the J call TRBJ1-3, with no clear D. The CDR3 reads CASSGPLSPGNTIYF. CDR3 nucleotides: TGTGCCAGCAGTGGCCCCTTATCCCCTGGAAACACCATATATTTT.